Shown below are 24 T cell receptor beta chains from a single sample sequenced in a study of beta chain features in type 1 diabetes. Sequencing targeted expressed TCRB transcripts, as all isolated RNA had been reverse transcribed. Method: immunoSEQ multiplex PCR; TCRdb's copy keeps in-frame clones and lacks some. Here the sample spans over 600,000 clones, 9.5% to 15% being singletons. No antigen is known for these receptors. Whole-study results and caveats: Researchers report that Type 1 diabetes patients had moderately but significantly shorter TCRB CDR3s across all four CD4+ subsets.

Sequencing was performed on naive CD4+ T cells from blood. All receptors come from a man aged 25 to 40 with type 1 diabetes.

The chain has TRBV14 and TRBJ2-3; D ambiguous. Germline V CDR1 and CDR2: SGHDN, FVKESK. The CDR3 runs to 14 residues. The germline V and J ends were trimmed by 4 bases and 4 bases, with 12 bases remaining between them. CDR3 protein: CASSPSRPPDTQYF. The CDR3 bases are TGTGCCAGCAGCCCCTCCAGGCCCCCAGATACGCAGTATTTT.

This clone was observed a few times. V gene TRBV27 combines with J gene TRBJ2-3; TRBD2 matches 8 bases. Germline V gene sequence: CDR1 MNHEY, CDR2 SMNVEV (reference sequence). CDR3 length equals 15 residues. The V and J ends lost 2 bases and 6 bases, in that order; junction bases with no gene match: 7. The chain's CDR3 is CASSLGSGGPDTQYF. CDR3 DNA: TGTGCCAGCAGTTTAGGGAGCGGGGGCCCGGATACGCAGTATTTT.

This clone has just a few counts. The rearrangement joins TRBV29-1 to TRBJ2-1; TRBD2 matches 8 bases. CDR3 length equals 15 residues. Per the germline V gene, CDR1 is SQVTM and CDR2 is ANQGSEA. Germline trimming cut 1 base from V and 4 bases from J; bases unmatched to any gene: 6. The CDR3 nucleotides read TGCAGCGTTGAAGTTTGGCGGGGGGCGTACAATGAGCAGTTCTTC. It codes for CSVEVWRGAYNEQFF.

This clone was picked up a small number of times. The chain links TRBV20-1 to TRBJ1-2; no firm D call. The V and J ends lost 3 bases and 4 bases respectively, with 3 bases between them. CDR3 length: 10 residues. Germline-derived CDR1 and CDR2 are DFQATT and SNEGSKA (reference sequence). CDR3 protein: CSASTYGYTF. The DNA of the CDR3 is TGCAGTGCTAGCACCTATGGCTACACCTTC.

This clone was seen a handful of times. J is TRBJ1-1 and V is TRBV10-3; D call uncertain. The CDR3 loop spans 15 amino acids. The V end was cut by 3 bases, the J end by 4 bases, with 15 bases between. Germline V lookup: CDR1 ENHRY, CDR2 SYGVKD. CDR3 bases: TGTGCCATCAGTGATTCGTGGAGCCTGGGCACTGAAGCTTTCTTT. Protein product: CAISDSWSLGTEAFF.

The chain has TRBV7-2 and TRBJ1-6, with D perhaps matching TRBD1 (5 bases). The CDR3 is made up of 15 amino acids. The V end was cut by 5 bases, the J end by 7 bases, with 15 bases between. Germline CDR1 is SGHTA and CDR2 is FQGNSA. This CDR3 is CASSRLGRENSPLHF. The CDR3, as DNA: TGTGCCAGCAGCCGCCTGGGACGGGAGAATTCACCCCTCCACTTT.

This clone has just a few counts. This chain links TRBV7-2 with TRBJ2-5; 8 positions match TRBD2. Germline loops: CDR1 SGHTA, CDR2 FQGNSA. The CDR3 runs to 14 residues. V shed 7 bases, J shed 4 bases, and the junction held 8 bases outside the gene matches. The CDR3 nucleotides read TGTGCCAGCACCCCTTGGAGCGGGGGAGAGACCCAGTACTTC. Protein sequence: CASTPWSGGETQYF.

A few counts support this clone. Other DNA sequences in this sample translate to the same CDR3. The chain uses TRBV9 and TRBJ2-1; possibly TRBD1 for D (6 bases). Germline V gene data show CDR1 as SGDLS and CDR2 as YYNGEE. CDR3 length equals 14 residues. V dropped 0 bases and J dropped 4 bases, with 8 bases sitting between them. The DNA of the CDR3 is TGTGCCAGCAGCGTAGTGGGACAATACAATGAGCAGTTCTTC. This sequence encodes CASSVVGQYNEQFF. The full variable domain, completed using reference TRBV9 and TRBJ2-1, is DSGVTQTPKHLITATGQRVTLRCSPRSGDLSVYWYQQSLDQGLQFLIQYYNGEERAKGNILERFSAQQFPDLHSELNLSSLELGDSALYFCASSVVGQYNEQFFGPGTRLTVL.

The V gene is TRBV4-1, the J gene TRBJ2-7; TRBD2 is a possible D gene (5 bases). The CDR3 sequence is 16 residues long. Trimming pared 1 base from V and 0 bases from J, leaving 13 bases between. From germline, CDR1 is MGHRA and CDR2 YSYEKL. DNA for the CDR3: TGCGCCAGCAGCCAAGGGACTGGCCGAATCTCCTACGAGCAGTACTTC. It is translated as CASSQGTGRISYEQYF.

This sequence joins TRBV29-1 and TRBJ1-2, with D tentatively TRBD1 (5 bases). Trimming left V 6 bases short and J 3 bases short, with 14 bases between. CDR3 length equals 13 residues. In germline, CDR1 is SQVTM, CDR2 ANQGSEA. CDR3 coding DNA: TGCAGCGTGAGGACACCAACCCACTATGGCTACACCTTC. It specifies CSVRTPTHYGYTF.

Here the CDR3 DNA reads TGTGCCAGCACAAGACCAGTAGGCGGGGGAAACACCGGGGAGCTGTTTTTT. It is translated as CASTRPVGGGNTGELFF. The rearrangement joins TRBV27 to TRBJ2-2; 7 bases map to TRBD2. CDR1 MNHEY and CDR2 SMNVEV come from the germline V gene (reference sequence). With V trimmed by 7 bases and J by 2 bases, 13 bases remained unmatched. The length of the CDR3 is 17 residues.

A few counts support this clone. The chain uses TRBV5-1 and TRBJ1-3; perhaps TRBD1 as D (6 bases). Germline lookup yields CDR1 SGHRS and CDR2 YFSETQ. With 5 bases removed from V and 0 bases from J, the gap between germline ends came to 12 bases. The CDR3 is made up of 15 amino acids. DNA of the CDR3: TGCGCCAGCAGATTAGACAGGTTCTCTGGAAACACCATATATTTT. It encodes CASRLDRFSGNTIYF. Variable domain in full (rest from reference TRBV5-1 and TRBJ1-3): KAGVTQTPRYLIKTRGQQVTLSCSPISGHRSVSWYQQTPGQGLQFLFEYFSETQRNKGNFPGRFSGRQFSNSRSEMNVSTLELGDSALYLCASRLDRFSGNTIYFGEGSWLTVV.

This chain links TRBV6-5 with TRBJ1-4; 9 bases are a match to TRBD1. This CDR3 is built from 14 residues. Unmatched junction bases numbered 4, after V lost 4 bases and J lost 7 bases. Germline CDR1 and CDR2: MNHEY and SVGAGI. This CDR3 reads CASSSGQGSEKLFF. CDR3 nucleotide sequence: TGTGCCAGCAGTTCGGGACAGGGATCTGAAAAACTGTTTTTT.

This clone was detected only a few times. The rearrangement uses TRBV10-3 and TRBJ2-3, with a tentative D call TRBD2 (6 bases). The CDR3 extends over 16 amino acids. V lost 4 bases, J lost 1 base, and 15 bases lay in between. CDR1 and CDR2 (germline): ENHRY, SYGVKD. The CDR3 region is CAISVLAAVGTDTQYF. DNA of the CDR3: TGTGCCATCAGTGTATTAGCGGCAGTAGGCACAGATACGCAGTATTTT.

This clone was seen only a few times. V is TRBV4-1 and J is TRBJ1-2, with D hard to call. Germline V lookup: CDR1 MGHRA, CDR2 YSYEKL. Trimming took off 0 bases at V and 5 bases at J, with 10 bases between the two ends. The CDR3 contains 14 residues. The CDR3 is CASSQDPLFYGYTF. The DNA of the CDR3 is TGCGCCAGCAGCCAAGATCCGCTCTTTTATGGCTACACCTTC.

In its sample, this clone was seen a few times. The chain uses TRBV5-1 and TRBJ1-5; 11 bases fit TRBD1. Germline CDR1 and CDR2: SGHRS and YFSETQ. V lost 0 bases, J lost 4 bases, and 3 bases stayed unmatched. The CDR3 runs to 16 residues. In DNA form, the CDR3 reads TGCGCCAGCAGCTTGGAGGGGACAGGGGGTAATCAGCCCCAGCATTTT. Its translation is CASSLEGTGGNQPQHF.

Only a few counts were recorded for this clone. The V and J genes are TRBV7-2 and TRBJ1-1, with D maybe TRBD1 (6 bases). V gave up 5 bases and J gave up 0 bases, with 16 bases separating them. Germline values: CDR1 SGHTA, CDR2 FQGNSA. CDR3 length: 16 residues. In DNA form, the CDR3 reads TGTGCCAGCAGCCTAAGGACAGCTACGATGAACACTGAAGCTTTCTTT. This gives the protein CASSLRTATMNTEAFF. Combining the CDR3 with reference TRBV7-2 and TRBJ1-1 gives the whole variable domain GAGVSQSPSNKVTEKGKDVELRCDPISGHTALYWYRQSLGQGLEFLIYFQGNSAPDKSGLPSDRFSAERTGGSVSTLTIQRTQQEDSAVYLCASSLRTATMNTEAFFGQGTRLTVV.

The V gene is TRBV11-2, the J gene TRBJ2-7; D is uncertain. CDR1 is SGHAT and CDR2 is FQNNGV in the germline V gene. Trimming took 3 bases from V and 3 from J, leaving 15 bases between them. The CDR3 covers 15 residues. CDR3 DNA sequence: TGTGCCAGCAGCTTTCGACGGCTTCAGGACTACGAGCAGTACTTC. Protein: CASSFRRLQDYEQYF.

This rearrangement joins TRBV7-2 to TRBJ2-3, with unresolved D. The length of the CDR3 is 15 residues. Deletions cut 2 bases from V and 2 bases from J, with 11 bases between. CDR1 SGHTA and CDR2 FQGNSA come from the germline V gene. CDR3 bases: TGTGCCAGCAGCTTACAACACCACTCCACAGATACGCAGTATTTT. Translation: CASSLQHHSTDTQYF.

The V gene is TRBV7-2, the J gene TRBJ2-5; D is ambiguous. This CDR3 spans 15 amino acids. The V end was cut by 1 base, the J end by 5 bases, with 14 bases between. Germline CDR1 SGHTA, CDR2 FQGNSA. CDR3 nucleotides: TGTGCCAGCAGCTTAGGAGCTGGGTCTGGGGAGACCCAGTACTTC. Translating gives CASSLGAGSGETQYF.

The chain couples TRBV2 to TRBJ2-4; TRBD1 agrees at 9 bases. Trimming removed 8 bases from V and 0 bases from J; junction bases left unmatched: 2. Germline CDR1 SNHLY, CDR2 FYNNEI. CDR3 length equals 14 residues. CDR3 coding DNA: TGTGCCAGCGGGACAGGGCTAGCCAAAAACATTCAGTACTTC. Residues: CASGTGLAKNIQYF.

This clone has just a few counts. The chain combines TRBV7-2 with TRBJ2-4; a possible D gene is TRBD2 (5 bases). CDR1 and CDR2 from the germline V gene are SGHTA and FQGNSA. The CDR3 loop spans 15 amino acids. Trimming shortened V by 1 base and J by 3 bases, and 10 bases separated the two germline ends. The CDR3 loop reads CASSLDPSFKNIQYF. The CDR3 DNA sequence: TGTGCCAGCAGCTTAGATCCTAGCTTCAAAAACATTCAGTACTTC.

This clone occurred a few times. The chain links TRBV10-3 to TRBJ1-1, with a possible D match to TRBD1 (6 bases). Per germline, CDR1 ENHRY and CDR2 SYGVKD. Trimming pared 6 bases from V and 1 base from J, leaving 12 bases between. The CDR3 is 14 residues long. The CDR3 nucleotides read TGTGCCATCAGCCCGGGACACAAGAACACTGAAGCTTTCTTT. It codes for CAISPGHKNTEAFF.

The CDR3 region is CSVEQGSDTQYF. The CDR3 region has the DNA TGCAGCGTTGAACAGGGGTCCGATACGCAGTATTTT. The chain employs TRBV29-1 and TRBJ2-3; TRBD1 is a possible D gene (6 bases). Germline values: CDR1 SQVTM, CDR2 ANQGSEA. V lost 2 bases and J 6 bases, leaving 9 bases between the germline ends. CDR3 length equals 12 residues.